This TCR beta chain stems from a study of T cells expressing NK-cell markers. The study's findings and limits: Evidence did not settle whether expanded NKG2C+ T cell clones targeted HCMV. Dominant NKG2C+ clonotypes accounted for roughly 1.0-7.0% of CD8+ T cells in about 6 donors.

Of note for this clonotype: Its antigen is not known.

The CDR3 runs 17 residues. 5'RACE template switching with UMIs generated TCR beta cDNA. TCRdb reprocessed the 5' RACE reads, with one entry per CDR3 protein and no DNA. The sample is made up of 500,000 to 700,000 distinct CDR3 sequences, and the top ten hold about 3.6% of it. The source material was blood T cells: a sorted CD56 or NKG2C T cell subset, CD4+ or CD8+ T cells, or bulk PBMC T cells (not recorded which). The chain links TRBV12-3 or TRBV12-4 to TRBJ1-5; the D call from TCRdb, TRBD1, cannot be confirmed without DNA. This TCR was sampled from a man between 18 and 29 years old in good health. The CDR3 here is CASSSPALTGWDQPQHF.